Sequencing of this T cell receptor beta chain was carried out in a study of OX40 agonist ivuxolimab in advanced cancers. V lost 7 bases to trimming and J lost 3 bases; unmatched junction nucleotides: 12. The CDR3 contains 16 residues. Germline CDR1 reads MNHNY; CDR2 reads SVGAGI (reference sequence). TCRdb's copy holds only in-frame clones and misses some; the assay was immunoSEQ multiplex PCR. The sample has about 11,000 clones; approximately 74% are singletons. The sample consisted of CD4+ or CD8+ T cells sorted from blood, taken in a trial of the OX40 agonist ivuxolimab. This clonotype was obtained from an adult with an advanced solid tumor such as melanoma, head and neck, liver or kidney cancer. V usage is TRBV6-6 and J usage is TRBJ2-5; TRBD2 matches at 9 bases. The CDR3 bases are TGTGCCAGCATGTCTTCAGGGGCTAGCGGGAAAGAGACCCAGTACTTC. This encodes CASMSSGASGKETQYF.